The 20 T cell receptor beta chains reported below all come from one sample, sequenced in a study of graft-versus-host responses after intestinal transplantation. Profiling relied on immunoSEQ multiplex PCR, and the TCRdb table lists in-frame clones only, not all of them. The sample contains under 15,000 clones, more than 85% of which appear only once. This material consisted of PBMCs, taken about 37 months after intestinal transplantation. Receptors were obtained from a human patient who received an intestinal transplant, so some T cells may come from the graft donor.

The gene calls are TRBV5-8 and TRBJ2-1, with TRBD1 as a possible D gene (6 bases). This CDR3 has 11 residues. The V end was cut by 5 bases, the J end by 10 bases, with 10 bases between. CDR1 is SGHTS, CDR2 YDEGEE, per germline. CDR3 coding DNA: TGTGCCAGCAGTCGAACAGGGGAGCAGTTCTTC. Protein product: CASSRTGEQFF.

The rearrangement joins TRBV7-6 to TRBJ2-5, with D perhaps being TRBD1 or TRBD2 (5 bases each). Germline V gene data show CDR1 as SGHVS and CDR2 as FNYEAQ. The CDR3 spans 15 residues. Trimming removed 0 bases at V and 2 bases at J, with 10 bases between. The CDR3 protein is CASSLAWDAQETQYF. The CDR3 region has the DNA TGTGCCAGCAGCTTAGCCTGGGACGCGCAAGAGACCCAGTACTTC.

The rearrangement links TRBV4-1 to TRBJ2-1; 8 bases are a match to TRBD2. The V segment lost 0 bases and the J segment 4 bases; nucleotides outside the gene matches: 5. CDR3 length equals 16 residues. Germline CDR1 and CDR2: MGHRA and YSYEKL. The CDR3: CASSQESGGRYNEQFF. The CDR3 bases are TGCGCCAGCAGCCAAGAGTCGGGGGGGAGGTACAATGAGCAGTTCTTC.

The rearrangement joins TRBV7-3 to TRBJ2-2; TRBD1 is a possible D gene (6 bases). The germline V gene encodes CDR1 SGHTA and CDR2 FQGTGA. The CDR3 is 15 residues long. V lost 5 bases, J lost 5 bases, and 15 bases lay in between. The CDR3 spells CASSTPGHLTGELFF. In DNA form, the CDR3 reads TGTGCCAGCAGCACCCCGGGACATCTAACCGGGGAGCTGTTTTTT.

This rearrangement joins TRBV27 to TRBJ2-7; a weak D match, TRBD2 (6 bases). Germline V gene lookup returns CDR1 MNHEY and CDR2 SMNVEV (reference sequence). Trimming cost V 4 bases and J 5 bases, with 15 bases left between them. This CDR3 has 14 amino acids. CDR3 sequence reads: CASSYLAGGHEQYF. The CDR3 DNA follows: TGTGCCAGCAGTTATCTTGCCGGGGGACACGAGCAGTACTTC.

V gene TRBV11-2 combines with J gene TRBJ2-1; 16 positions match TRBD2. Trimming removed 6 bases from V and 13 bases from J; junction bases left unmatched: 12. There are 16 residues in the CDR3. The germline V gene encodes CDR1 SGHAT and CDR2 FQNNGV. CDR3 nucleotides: TGTGCCAGCAGGGGACTAGCGGGGGGGCTTGAGTCGGTTCAGTTCTTC. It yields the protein CASRGLAGGLESVQFF.

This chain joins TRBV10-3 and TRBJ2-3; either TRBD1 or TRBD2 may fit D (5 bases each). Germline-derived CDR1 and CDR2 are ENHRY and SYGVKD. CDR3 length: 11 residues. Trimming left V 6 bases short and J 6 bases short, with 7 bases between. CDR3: CAIRGVDTQYF. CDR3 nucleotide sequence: TGTGCCATCAGGGGGGTGGATACGCAGTATTTT.

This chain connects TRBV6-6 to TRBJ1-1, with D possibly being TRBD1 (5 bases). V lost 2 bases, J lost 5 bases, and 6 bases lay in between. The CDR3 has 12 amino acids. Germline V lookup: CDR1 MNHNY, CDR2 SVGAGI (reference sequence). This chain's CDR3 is CASSYGGTEAFF. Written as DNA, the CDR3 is TGTGCCAGCAGTTACGGGGGAACTGAAGCTTTCTTT.

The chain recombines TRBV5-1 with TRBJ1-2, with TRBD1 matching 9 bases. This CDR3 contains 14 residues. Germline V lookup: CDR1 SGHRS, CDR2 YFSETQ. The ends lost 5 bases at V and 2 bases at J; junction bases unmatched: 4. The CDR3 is CASSPGTGNYGYTF. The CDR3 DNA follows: TGCGCCAGCAGTCCCGGGACAGGGAACTATGGCTACACCTTC.

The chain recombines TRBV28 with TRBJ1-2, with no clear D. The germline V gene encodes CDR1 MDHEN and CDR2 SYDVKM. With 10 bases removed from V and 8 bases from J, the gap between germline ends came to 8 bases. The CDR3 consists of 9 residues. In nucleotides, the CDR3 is TGTGCCACCGCCCCAGGCTACACCTTC. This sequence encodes CATAPGYTF.

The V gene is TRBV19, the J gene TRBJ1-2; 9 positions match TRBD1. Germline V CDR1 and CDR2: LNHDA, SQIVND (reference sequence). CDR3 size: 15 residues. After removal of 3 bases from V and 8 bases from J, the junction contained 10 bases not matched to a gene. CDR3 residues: CASSISGTGSFGYTF. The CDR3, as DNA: TGTGCCAGTAGTATTTCCGGGACAGGGTCCTTCGGCTACACCTTC. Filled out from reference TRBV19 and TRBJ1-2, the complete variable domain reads DGGITQSPKYLFRKEGQNVTLSCEQNLNHDAMYWYRQDPGQGLRLIYYSQIVNDFQKGDIAEGYSVSREKKESFPLTVTSAQKNPTAFYLCASSISGTGSFGYTFGSGTRLTVV.

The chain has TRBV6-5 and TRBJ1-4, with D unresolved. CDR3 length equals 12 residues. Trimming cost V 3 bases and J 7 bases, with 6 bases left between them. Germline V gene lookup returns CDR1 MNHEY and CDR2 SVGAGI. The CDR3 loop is CASSYEGEKLFF. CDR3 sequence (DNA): TGTGCCAGCAGTTATGAGGGTGAAAAACTGTTTTTT.

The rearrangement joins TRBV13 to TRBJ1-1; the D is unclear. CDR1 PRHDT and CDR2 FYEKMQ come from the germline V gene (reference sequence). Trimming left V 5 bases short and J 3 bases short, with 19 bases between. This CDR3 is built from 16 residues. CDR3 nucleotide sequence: TGTGCCAGCAGCCCAAACCGAGGGAGCGGGTACACTGAAGCTTTCTTT. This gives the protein CASSPNRGSGYTEAFF.

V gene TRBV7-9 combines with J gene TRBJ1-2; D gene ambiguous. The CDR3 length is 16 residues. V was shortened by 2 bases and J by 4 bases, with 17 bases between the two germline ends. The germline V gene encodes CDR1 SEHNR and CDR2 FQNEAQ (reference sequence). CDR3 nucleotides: TGTGCCAGCAGCTTAAGTGAATTGCAGGCCTTCTATGGCTACACCTTC. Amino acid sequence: CASSLSELQAFYGYTF.

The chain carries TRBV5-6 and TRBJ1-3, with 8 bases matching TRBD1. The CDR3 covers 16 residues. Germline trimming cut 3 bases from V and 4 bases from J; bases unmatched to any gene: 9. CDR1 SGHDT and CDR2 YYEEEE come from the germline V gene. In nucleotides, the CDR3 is TGTGCCAGCAGCTACGGGACAGGCACAGGGGGAAACACCATATATTTT. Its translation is CASSYGTGTGGNTIYF.

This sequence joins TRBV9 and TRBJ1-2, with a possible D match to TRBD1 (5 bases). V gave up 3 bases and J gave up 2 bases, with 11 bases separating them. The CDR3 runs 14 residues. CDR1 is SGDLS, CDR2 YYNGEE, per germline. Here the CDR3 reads CASSERDENYGYTF. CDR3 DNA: TGTGCCAGCAGCGAAAGGGACGAGAACTATGGCTACACCTTC.

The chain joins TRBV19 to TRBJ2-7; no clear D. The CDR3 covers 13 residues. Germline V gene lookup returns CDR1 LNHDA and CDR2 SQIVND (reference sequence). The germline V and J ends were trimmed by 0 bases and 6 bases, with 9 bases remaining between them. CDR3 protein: CASSIDHLLEQYF. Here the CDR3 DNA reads TGTGCCAGTAGTATAGATCATCTCCTCGAGCAGTACTTC.

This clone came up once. CDR3: CASSPGQVYNEQFF. CDR3 in DNA: TGTGCCAGCAGCCCGGGACAGGTTTACAATGAGCAGTTCTTC. The chain has TRBV11-2 and TRBJ2-1; TRBD1 agrees at 8 bases. The CDR3 spans 14 residues. Germline values: CDR1 SGHAT, CDR2 FQNNGV. J was trimmed by 4 bases and V by 5 bases; bases with no gene match: 4.

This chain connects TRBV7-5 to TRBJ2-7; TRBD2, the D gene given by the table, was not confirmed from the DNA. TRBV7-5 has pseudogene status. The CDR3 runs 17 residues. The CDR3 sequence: CARSLDSPPIYSYEQYF. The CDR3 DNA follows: TGTGCCAGAAGCTTGGACTCCCCACCAATATACTCCTACGAGCAGTACTTC.

This CDR3 is CASSSGTSADTQYF. The CDR3 DNA reads as TGCGCCAGCAGCTCCGGGACTAGCGCGGATACGCAGTATTTT. The V and J genes are TRBV5-1 and TRBJ2-3, with 10 bases aligning to TRBD2. Unmatched junction bases numbered 4, after V lost 3 bases and J lost 6 bases. CDR1 is SGHRS, CDR2 YFSETQ, per germline. The CDR3 sequence is 14 residues long.